One and the same sample provided the 31 T cell receptor beta chains below, sequenced in a study of T cell repertoires in cytomegalovirus infection (dated by TCRdb to between 2019 and 2020). The listed sequencing device is Illumina HiSeq 1500. TCRdb's own reprocessing of the public reads used fastp at Q25 and MiXCR and kept productive beta chains. A single entry per CDR3 protein holds the most common genes and DNA from its merged rows. The sample table shows about 470,000 distinct CDR3 sequences, and about two fifths are seen once. In total, the top ten clones hold around two fifths of the sample. In light of the paper, this sample's treatment or condition label describes: in vitro stimulation with specific CMV peptide epitopes to enrich CMV-specific T cells. Antigens of these TCRs are unknown. This sample comprised cultured PBMCs, obtained from culture after CMV antigen stimulation. The receptor set was obtained from a human donor in good health (CMV status not recorded). Some clones in this sample may be carry-over from other donors' samples.

The V call is TRBV6-1, the J call TRBJ2-3, with D possibly matching TRBD1 (8 bases). The CDR3 has 17 amino acids. Trimming took off 6 bases at V and 1 base at J, with 20 bases between the two ends. Germline lookup yields CDR1 MNHNS and CDR2 SASEGT. CDR3 sequence: CASRKYQGAGGTDTQYF. The CDR3 bases are TGTGCCAGCAGAAAATACCAGGGGGCGGGGGGCACAGATACGCAGTATTTT.

J is TRBJ2-1 and V is TRBV7-8; D remains ambiguous. This CDR3 has 12 amino acids. The ends were cut back, 2 bases at V and 6 bases at J, with 5 bases in the middle. Germline-derived CDR1 and CDR2 are SGHVS and FQNEAQ. The DNA of the CDR3 is TGTGCCAGCAGCTTACTTCCCAATGAGCAGTTCTTC. Protein: CASSLLPNEQFF.

The chain uses TRBV2 and TRBJ2-5; D is unclear. The CDR3 is 12 residues long. The V end lost 6 bases, the J end lost 3 bases, and 8 bases lay between the germline ends. Germline CDR1 SNHLY, CDR2 FYNNEI. CDR3 nucleotides: TGTGCCAGCAGACAACTCGAAGAGACCCAGTACTTC. Protein product: CASRQLEETQYF.

The chain combines TRBV28 with TRBJ1-5; unclear D gene. Trimming shortened V by 7 bases and J by 5 bases, and 12 bases separated the two germline ends. The CDR3 contains 13 residues. CDR1 and CDR2 (germline): MDHEN, SYDVKM. The CDR3 DNA follows: TGTGCCAGCACCCTGGTGATCTATCAGCCCCAGCATTTT. It is translated as CASTLVIYQPQHF.

V usage is TRBV4-1 and J usage is TRBJ2-1; 7 bases fit TRBD2. Germline loops: CDR1 MGHRA, CDR2 YSYEKL. The CDR3 extends over 16 amino acids. V was pared by 3 bases and J by 10 bases, with 15 bases of the junction left unmatched. This chain's CDR3 is CASSHPPGGSQGEQFF. The CDR3 bases are TGCGCCAGCAGCCATCCTCCGGGGGGTTCCCAAGGCGAGCAGTTCTTC.

For the CDR3, the DNA is TGTGCCAGCAGTGTCTATAGCGGGAGCTTCTACAATGAGCAGTTCTTC. It is translated as CASSVYSGSFYNEQFF. The chain is built from TRBV27 and TRBJ2-1; TRBD2 matches 9 bases. V shed 5 bases, J shed 3 bases, and the junction held 8 bases outside the gene matches. The germline CDR1 and CDR2 sequences are MNHEY and SMNVEV (reference sequence). The CDR3 spans 16 residues.

This sequence joins TRBV7-2 and TRBJ1-4; D gene uncertain. V dropped 2 bases and J dropped 8 bases, with 9 bases sitting between them. CDR1 is SGHTA, CDR2 FQGNSA, per germline. The CDR3 contains 13 residues. CDR3 in amino acids: CASSLRVWEKLFF. The CDR3 DNA reads TGTGCCAGCAGCTTACGGGTATGGGAAAAACTGTTTTTT.

The chain has TRBV20-1 and TRBJ2-1; D may be TRBD2 (5 bases). Looked up from germline, CDR1 is DFQATT and CDR2 is SNEGSKA (reference sequence). Trimming stripped 6 bases from V and 2 bases from J, with 17 bases between. The CDR3 spans 15 residues. The CDR3 coding sequence is TGCAGTGCCCATTCCCCAGCGGCTGCCTACAATGAGCAGTTCTTC. It is translated as CSAHSPAAAYNEQFF.

The chain uses TRBV6-2 or TRBV6-3 and TRBJ2-1; no definite D call. Trimming removed 2 bases at V and 5 bases at J, with 4 bases between. The germline gives CDR1 MNHEY, CDR2 SVGEGT. This CDR3 comprises 12 residues. The CDR3 region is CASSYPDNEQFF. CDR3 bases: TGTGCCAGCAGTTACCCGGACAATGAGCAGTTCTTC.

This clonotype was seen a few times. The V gene is TRBV19, the J gene TRBJ2-1; D gene unclear. The CDR3 runs to 12 residues. V lost 5 bases, J lost 8 bases, and 10 bases lay in between. Germline lookup yields CDR1 LNHDA and CDR2 SQIVND (reference sequence). The CDR3 here is CASSSPADEQFF. DNA of the CDR3: TGTGCCAGTAGTTCTCCGGCTGATGAGCAGTTCTTC.

This clonotype was counted between two and nine times. V gene TRBV7-2 combines with J gene TRBJ2-2; 11 bases are a match to TRBD1. Germline CDR1 and CDR2: SGHTA and FQGNSA. CDR3 length: 21 amino acids. With 1 base clipped from V and 0 bases from J, the junction kept 13 bases outside the gene matches. CDR3 sequence reads: CASSLVFWVSGQGANTGELFF. In DNA form, the CDR3 reads TGTGCCAGCAGCTTAGTTTTTTGGGTTTCGGGACAGGGGGCGAACACCGGGGAGCTGTTTTTT.

This clonotype came up a few times. The V call is TRBV15, the J call TRBJ2-7; 9 bases line up with TRBD1. This CDR3 has 16 amino acids. The germline CDR1 and CDR2 sequences are LNHNV and YYDKDF (reference sequence). Losses at the gene ends were 0 bases for V and 4 bases for J; bases not matched to a gene: 7. This CDR3 reads CATSRDAGTGTYEQYF. The CDR3 nucleotides are TGTGCCACCAGCAGAGATGCAGGGACAGGGACTTACGAGCAGTACTTC.

This clonotype came up a few times. The junction departs from the called germline gene at one end, perhaps through a read error. The chain links TRBV6-2 or TRBV6-3 to TRBJ2-1; D is uncertain. The CDR3 runs 10 residues. The germline CDR1 and CDR2 sequences are MNHEY and SVGEGT. CDR3 nucleotides: TGTGCCACCTATAACAAGGAGCAGTTCTTC. Its protein product is CATYNKEQFF.

The chain uses TRBV7-2 and TRBJ2-1, with 11 bases fitting TRBD2. The CDR3 contains 15 residues. The germline V gene has CDR1 SGHTA and CDR2 FQGNSA. The junction had 6 bases not matched to a gene; V was cut back by 7 bases and J by 4 bases. The CDR3 sequence is CASNPGLAVYNEQFF. Here the CDR3 DNA reads TGTGCCAGCAACCCGGGACTAGCGGTTTACAATGAGCAGTTCTTC.

The V call is TRBV6-5, the J call TRBJ1-1; the D gene is possibly TRBD1 (5 bases). This CDR3 has 15 amino acids. Per germline, CDR1 MNHEY and CDR2 SVGAGI. V lost 7 bases to trimming and J lost 4 bases, with 19 bases between them. The DNA for the CDR3 is TGTGCCAGCAAAAGACCGGGACGTGGACGCACTGAAGCTTTCTTT. It specifies CASKRPGRGRTEAFF.

The rearrangement joins TRBV6-2 or TRBV6-3 to TRBJ2-1; tentatively, D is TRBD2 (5 bases). The CDR3 extends over 15 amino acids. Trimming cost V 4 bases and J 0 bases, with 10 bases left between them. Germline V gives CDR1 MNHEY, CDR2 SVGEGT. For the CDR3, the DNA is TGTGCCAGCAGTTTCCGGGGAATCTCCTACAATGAGCAGTTCTTC. Protein: CASSFRGISYNEQFF.

The rearrangement links TRBV27 to TRBJ2-3; a possible D gene is TRBD1 (6 bases). The CDR3 consists of 14 residues. V was pared by 5 bases and J by 5 bases, with 14 bases between. Looked up from germline, CDR1 is MNHEY and CDR2 is SMNVEV (reference sequence). The CDR3: CASSLYQGLDTQYF. The CDR3 nucleotides read TGTGCCAGCAGTCTATACCAGGGGTTAGATACGCAGTATTTT.

This chain joins TRBV28 and TRBJ2-1; D not certain. Germline values: CDR1 MDHEN, CDR2 SYDVKM. This CDR3 region has 13 residues. The V end lost 5 bases, the J end lost 12 bases, and 17 bases lay between the germline ends. The CDR3 DNA sequence: TGTGCCAGCAGTCCTCGGAGCGCAGCGACGCAGTTCTTC. It yields the protein CASSPRSAATQFF.

The chain couples TRBV7-2 to TRBJ2-7; 12 bases are a match to TRBD2. The CDR3 is 14 residues long. With 4 bases clipped from V and 6 bases from J, the junction kept 4 bases outside the gene matches. Germline assignment: CDR1 SGHTA and CDR2 FQGNSA. The CDR3: CASSSSSGRGEQYF. DNA for the CDR3: TGTGCCAGCAGCTCATCTAGCGGGAGGGGCGAGCAGTACTTC.

This clonotype was seen only a few times. The chain couples TRBV11-2 to TRBJ1-6; D not certain. Deletions cut 5 bases from V and 0 bases from J, with 14 bases between. Germline V gene sequence: CDR1 SGHAT, CDR2 FQNNGV. The CDR3 has 17 residues. The CDR3 DNA reads TGTGCCAGCAGCCCCGGGCGGGGATTCTCCTATAATTCACCCCTCCACTTT. It translates to CASSPGRGFSYNSPLHF.

V is TRBV7-2 and J is TRBJ1-1, with D unresolved. CDR3 length: 14 residues. Trimming removed 2 bases at V and 5 bases at J, with 12 bases between. Per the germline V gene, CDR1 is SGHTA and CDR2 is FQGNSA. The CDR3 DNA sequence: TGTGCCAGCAGCTTACTAGGGAGAGATACTGAAGCTTTCTTT. Encoded protein: CASSLLGRDTEAFF.

This clonotype was detected only a few times. This chain joins TRBV6-6 and TRBJ2-4; D is possibly TRBD2 (6 bases). The CDR3 spans 15 residues. With 0 bases removed from V and 8 bases from J, the gap between germline ends came to 14 bases. Per the germline V gene, CDR1 is MNHNY and CDR2 is SVGAGI (reference sequence). The DNA of the CDR3 is TGTGCCAGCAGTTACTCGATCGGGAGAGGGGACATTCAGTACTTC. This translates into CASSYSIGRGDIQYF.

The CDR3 protein is CSARDKVSGPYEQYF. CDR3 bases: TGCAGTGCTAGAGATAAGGTTAGCGGTCCCTACGAGCAGTACTTC. The chain combines TRBV20-1 with TRBJ2-7; D is perhaps TRBD2 (6 bases). This CDR3 has 15 amino acids. V was pared by 0 bases and J by 2 bases, with 14 bases between. Germline values: CDR1 DFQATT, CDR2 SNEGSKA (reference sequence).

The J gene is TRBJ2-1, the V gene TRBV7-9, with 7 bases matching TRBD1. V was pared by 4 bases and J by 8 bases, with 2 bases of the junction left unmatched. Germline lookup yields CDR1 SEHNR and CDR2 FQNEAQ (reference sequence). CDR3 length: 12 residues. This chain's CDR3 is CASSYQGDEQFF. DNA of the CDR3: TGTGCCAGCAGCTACCAGGGGGATGAGCAGTTCTTC. Together with reference TRBV7-9 and TRBJ2-1, the CDR3 gives the full variable domain: DTGVSQNPRHKITKRGQNVTFRCDPISEHNRLYWYRQTLGQGPEFLTYFQNEAQLEKSRLLSDRFSAERPKGSFSTLEIQRTEQGDSAMYLCASSYQGDEQFFGPGTRLTVL.

This rearrangement joins TRBV7-2 to TRBJ2-1; 7 positions match TRBD2. The V and J ends lost 8 bases and 14 bases, in that order; junction bases with no gene match: 15. Germline lookup yields CDR1 SGHTA and CDR2 FQGNSA. The CDR3 sequence is 13 residues long. The CDR3 sequence is CASSQGGASGEFF. CDR3 bases: TGTGCCAGCTCCCAAGGAGGGGCTAGCGGAGAGTTCTTC.

In its sample, this clonotype was seen a few times. V gene TRBV6-5 combines with J gene TRBJ2-7; no reliable D call. V was cut by 6 bases and J by 1 base, with 10 bases left in between. This CDR3 has 13 amino acids. From germline, CDR1 is MNHEY and CDR2 SVGAGI. CDR3 sequence (DNA): TGTGCCAGCAGATTTGAGTGGTCCTACGAGCAGTACTTC. Translating gives CASRFEWSYEQYF.

This clonotype occurred once. J is TRBJ2-1 and V is TRBV19; perhaps TRBD1 as D (6 bases). Trimming took off 8 bases at V and 8 bases at J, with 13 bases between the two ends. Germline V gives CDR1 LNHDA, CDR2 SQIVND (reference sequence). This CDR3 has 12 residues. The CDR3 DNA is TGTGCCAGTCAACAGGGCTTGGATGAGCAGTTCTTC. Translation gives CASQQGLDEQFF.

This clonotype was picked up a small number of times. This chain links TRBV11-2 with TRBJ2-4, with 7 bases aligning to TRBD2. The CDR3 length is 18 residues. V trimming: 5 bases; J trimming: 6 bases; junction bases outside the gene matches: 19. The germline V gene has CDR1 SGHAT and CDR2 FQNNGV. CDR3 sequence: CASSLNRDYILFRNIQYF. In DNA form, the CDR3 reads TGTGCCAGCAGCCTAAACCGGGACTACATCCTTTTTAGAAACATTCAGTACTTC.

The chain has TRBV12-3 or TRBV12-4 and TRBJ2-1; D uncertain. V dropped 3 bases and J dropped 5 bases, with 5 bases sitting between them. The CDR3 is 12 residues long. The CDR3 sequence is CASSLPDNEQFF. DNA for the CDR3: TGTGCCAGCAGTTTGCCCGACAATGAGCAGTTCTTC.

The chain employs TRBV7-2 and TRBJ2-7, with 9 bases fitting TRBD1. Germline assignment: CDR1 SGHTA and CDR2 FQGNSA. V shed 5 bases and J 4 bases; nucleotides not matched to a gene: 6. The CDR3 is made up of 14 amino acids. The CDR3 reads CASSNRGLGYEQYF. Written as DNA, the CDR3 is TGTGCCAGCAGCAACAGGGGGCTAGGTTACGAGCAGTACTTC.

This clonotype appeared a single time. The chain links TRBV9 to TRBJ1-1; D not resolved. V lost 0 bases to trimming and J lost 10 bases, with 16 bases between them. Germline lookup yields CDR1 SGDLS and CDR2 YYNGEE. The length of the CDR3 is 14 residues. CDR3 sequence reads: CASSVAPPAGGAFF. The CDR3 DNA reads TGTGCCAGCAGCGTAGCGCCCCCCGCGGGTGGAGCTTTCTTT.